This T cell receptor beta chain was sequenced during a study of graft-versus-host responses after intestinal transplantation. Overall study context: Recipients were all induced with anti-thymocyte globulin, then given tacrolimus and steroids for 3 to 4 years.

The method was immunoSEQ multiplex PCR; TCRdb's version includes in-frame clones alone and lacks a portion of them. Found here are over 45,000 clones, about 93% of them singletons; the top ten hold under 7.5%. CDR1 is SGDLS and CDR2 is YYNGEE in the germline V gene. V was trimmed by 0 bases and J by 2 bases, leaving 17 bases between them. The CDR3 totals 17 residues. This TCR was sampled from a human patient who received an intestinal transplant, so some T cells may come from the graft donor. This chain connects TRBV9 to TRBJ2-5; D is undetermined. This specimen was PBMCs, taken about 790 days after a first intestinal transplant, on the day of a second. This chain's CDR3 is CASSVAPVLLRQETQYF. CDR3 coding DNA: TGTGCCAGCAGCGTAGCCCCCGTACTGTTGAGGCAAGAGACCCAGTACTTC.